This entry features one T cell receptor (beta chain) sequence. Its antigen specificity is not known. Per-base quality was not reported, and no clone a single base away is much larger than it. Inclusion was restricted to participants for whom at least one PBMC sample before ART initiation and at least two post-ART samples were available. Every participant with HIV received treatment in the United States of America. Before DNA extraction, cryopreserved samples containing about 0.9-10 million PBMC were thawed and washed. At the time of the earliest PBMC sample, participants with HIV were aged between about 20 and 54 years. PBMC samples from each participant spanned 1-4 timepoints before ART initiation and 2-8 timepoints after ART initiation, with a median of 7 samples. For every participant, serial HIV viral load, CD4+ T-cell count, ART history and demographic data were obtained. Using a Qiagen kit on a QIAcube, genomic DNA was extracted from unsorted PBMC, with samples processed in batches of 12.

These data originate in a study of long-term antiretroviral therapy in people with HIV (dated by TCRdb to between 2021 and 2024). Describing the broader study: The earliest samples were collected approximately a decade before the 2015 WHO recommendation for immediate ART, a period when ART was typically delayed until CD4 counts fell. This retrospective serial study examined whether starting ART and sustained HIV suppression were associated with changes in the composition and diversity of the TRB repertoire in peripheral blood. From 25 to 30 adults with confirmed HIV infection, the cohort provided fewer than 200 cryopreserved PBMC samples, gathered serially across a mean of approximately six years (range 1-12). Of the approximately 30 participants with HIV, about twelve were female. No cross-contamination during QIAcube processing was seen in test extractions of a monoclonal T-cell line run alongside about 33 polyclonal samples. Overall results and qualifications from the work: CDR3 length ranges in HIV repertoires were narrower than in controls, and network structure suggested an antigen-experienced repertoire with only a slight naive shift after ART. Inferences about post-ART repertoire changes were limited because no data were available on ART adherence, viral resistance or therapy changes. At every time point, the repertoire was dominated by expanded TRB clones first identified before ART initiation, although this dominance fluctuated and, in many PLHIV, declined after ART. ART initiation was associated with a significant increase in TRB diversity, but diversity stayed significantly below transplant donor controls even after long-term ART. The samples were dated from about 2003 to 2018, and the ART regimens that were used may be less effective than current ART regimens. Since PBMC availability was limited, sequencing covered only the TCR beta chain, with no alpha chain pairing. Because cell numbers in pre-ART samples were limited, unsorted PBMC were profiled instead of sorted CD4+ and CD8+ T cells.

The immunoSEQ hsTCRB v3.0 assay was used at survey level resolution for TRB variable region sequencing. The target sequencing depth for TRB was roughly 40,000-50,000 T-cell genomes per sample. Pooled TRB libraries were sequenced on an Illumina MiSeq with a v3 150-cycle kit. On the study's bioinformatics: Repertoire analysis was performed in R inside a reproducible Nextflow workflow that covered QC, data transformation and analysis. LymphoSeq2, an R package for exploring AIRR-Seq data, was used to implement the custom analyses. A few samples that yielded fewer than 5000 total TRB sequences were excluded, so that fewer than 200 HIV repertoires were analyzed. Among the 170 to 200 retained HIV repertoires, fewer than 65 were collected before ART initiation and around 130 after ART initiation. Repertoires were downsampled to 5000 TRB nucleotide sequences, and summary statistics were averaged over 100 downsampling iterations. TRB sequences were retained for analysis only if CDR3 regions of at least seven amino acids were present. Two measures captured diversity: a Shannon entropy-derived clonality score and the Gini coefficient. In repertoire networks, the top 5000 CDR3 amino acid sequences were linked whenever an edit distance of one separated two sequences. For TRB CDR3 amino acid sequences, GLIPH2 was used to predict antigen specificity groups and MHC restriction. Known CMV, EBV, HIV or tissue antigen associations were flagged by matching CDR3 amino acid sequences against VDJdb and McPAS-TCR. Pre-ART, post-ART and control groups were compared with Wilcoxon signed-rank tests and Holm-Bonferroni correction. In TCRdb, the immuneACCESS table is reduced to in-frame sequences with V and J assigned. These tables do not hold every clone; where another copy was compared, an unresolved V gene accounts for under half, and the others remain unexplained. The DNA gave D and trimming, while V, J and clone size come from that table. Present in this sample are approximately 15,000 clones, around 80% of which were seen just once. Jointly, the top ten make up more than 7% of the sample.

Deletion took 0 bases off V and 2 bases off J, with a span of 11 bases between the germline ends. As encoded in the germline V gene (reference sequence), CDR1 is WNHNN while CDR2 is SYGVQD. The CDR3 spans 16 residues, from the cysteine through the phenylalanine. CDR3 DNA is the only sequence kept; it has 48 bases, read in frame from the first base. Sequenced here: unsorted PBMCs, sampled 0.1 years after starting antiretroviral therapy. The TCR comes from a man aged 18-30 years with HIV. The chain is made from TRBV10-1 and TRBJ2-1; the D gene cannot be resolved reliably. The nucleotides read TGCGCCAGCAGTGAGTCTACCGGGTCAACCTACAATGAGCAGTTCTTC. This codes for CASSESTGSTYNEQFF.